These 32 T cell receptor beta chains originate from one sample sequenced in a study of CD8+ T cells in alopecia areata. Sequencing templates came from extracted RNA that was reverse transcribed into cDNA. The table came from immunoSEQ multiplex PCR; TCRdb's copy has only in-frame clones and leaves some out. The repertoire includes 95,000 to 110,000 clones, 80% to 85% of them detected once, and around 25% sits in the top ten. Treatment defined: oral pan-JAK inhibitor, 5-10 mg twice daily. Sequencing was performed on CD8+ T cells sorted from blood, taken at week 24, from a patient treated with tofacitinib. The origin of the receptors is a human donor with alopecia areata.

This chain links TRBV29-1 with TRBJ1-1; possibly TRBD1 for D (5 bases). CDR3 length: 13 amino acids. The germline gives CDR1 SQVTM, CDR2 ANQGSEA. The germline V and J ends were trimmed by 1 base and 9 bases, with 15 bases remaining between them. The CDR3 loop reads CSVEVEGGTKAFF. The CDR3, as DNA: TGCAGCGTTGAAGTGGAGGGAGGGACTAAAGCTTTCTTT.

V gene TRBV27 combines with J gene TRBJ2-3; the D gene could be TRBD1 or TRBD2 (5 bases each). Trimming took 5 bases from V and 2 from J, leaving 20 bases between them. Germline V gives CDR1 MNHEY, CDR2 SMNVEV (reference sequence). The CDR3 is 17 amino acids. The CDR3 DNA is TGTGCCAGCAGTGAGGGGCCTCTCTCGGGGTTCACAGATACGCAGTATTTT. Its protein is CASSEGPLSGFTDTQYF.

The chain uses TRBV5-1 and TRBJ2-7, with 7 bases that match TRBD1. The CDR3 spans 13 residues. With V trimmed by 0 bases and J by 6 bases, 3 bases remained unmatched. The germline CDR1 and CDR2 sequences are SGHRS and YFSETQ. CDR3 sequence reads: CASSLGQGSEQYF. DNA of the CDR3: TGCGCCAGCAGCTTGGGACAGGGTAGCGAGCAGTACTTC.

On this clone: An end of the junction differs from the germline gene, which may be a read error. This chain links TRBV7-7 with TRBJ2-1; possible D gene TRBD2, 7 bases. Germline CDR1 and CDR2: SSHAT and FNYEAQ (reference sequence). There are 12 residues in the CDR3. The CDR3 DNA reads TGTGCTAGCAGCTTGGGAGGGGGTGAGCAGTTCTTC. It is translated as CASSLGGGEQFF.

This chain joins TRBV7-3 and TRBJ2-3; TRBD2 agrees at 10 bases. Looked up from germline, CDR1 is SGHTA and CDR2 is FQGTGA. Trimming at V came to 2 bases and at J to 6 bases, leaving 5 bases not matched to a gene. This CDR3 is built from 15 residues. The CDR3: CASSLPSGGADTQYF. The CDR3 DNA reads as TGTGCCAGCAGCTTACCCAGCGGGGGGGCGGATACGCAGTATTTT. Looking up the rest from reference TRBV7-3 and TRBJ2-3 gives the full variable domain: GAGVSQTPSNKVTEKGKYVELRCDPISGHTALYWYRQSLGQGPEFLIYFQGTGAADDSGLPNDRFFAVRPEGSVSTLKIQRTERGDSAVYLCASSLPSGGADTQYFGPGTRLTVL.

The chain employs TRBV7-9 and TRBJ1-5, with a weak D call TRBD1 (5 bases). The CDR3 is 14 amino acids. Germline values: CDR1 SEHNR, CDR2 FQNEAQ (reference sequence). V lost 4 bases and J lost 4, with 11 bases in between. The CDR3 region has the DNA TGTGCCAGCAGCTCGGGAGGGGATAATCAGCCCCAGCATTTT. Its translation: CASSSGGDNQPQHF. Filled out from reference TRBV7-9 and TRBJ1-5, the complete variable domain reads DTGVSQNPRHKITKRGQNVTFRCDPISEHNRLYWYRQTLGQGPEFLTYFQNEAQLEKSRLLSDRFSAERPKGSFSTLEIQRTEQGDSAMYLCASSSGGDNQPQHFGDGTRLSIL.

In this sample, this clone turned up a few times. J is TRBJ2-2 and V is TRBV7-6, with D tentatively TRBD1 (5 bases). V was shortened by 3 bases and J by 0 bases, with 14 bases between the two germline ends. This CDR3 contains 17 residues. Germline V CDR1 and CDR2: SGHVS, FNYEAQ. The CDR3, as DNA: TGTGCCAGCAGCTTGATTACAGGCCGCCCGAACACCGGGGAGCTGTTTTTT. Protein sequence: CASSLITGRPNTGELFF.

The CDR3 protein is CASSQDSGSGGDTQYF. As DNA, the CDR3 is TGTGCCAGCAGCCAAGATTCCGGGTCCGGAGGAGATACGCAGTATTTT. The chain is built from TRBV4-2 and TRBJ2-3; the D gene is possibly TRBD2 (5 bases). There are 16 residues in the CDR3. The V end was cut by 0 bases, the J end by 5 bases, with 15 bases between. Germline V gene data show CDR1 as LGHNA and CDR2 as YNFKEQ.

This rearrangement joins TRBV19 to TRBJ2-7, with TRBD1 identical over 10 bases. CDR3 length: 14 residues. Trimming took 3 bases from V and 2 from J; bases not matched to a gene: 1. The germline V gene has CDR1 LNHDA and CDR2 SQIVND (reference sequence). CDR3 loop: CASSMGTGAYEQYF. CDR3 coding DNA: TGTGCCAGTAGTATGGGGACAGGGGCCTACGAGCAGTACTTC.

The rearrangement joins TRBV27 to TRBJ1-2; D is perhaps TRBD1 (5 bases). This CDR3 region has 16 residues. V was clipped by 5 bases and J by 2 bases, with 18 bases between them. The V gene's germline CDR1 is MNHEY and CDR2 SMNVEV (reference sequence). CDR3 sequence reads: CASSPARDGENYGYTF. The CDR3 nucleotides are TGTGCCAGCAGTCCCGCCCGGGACGGTGAGAACTATGGCTACACCTTC.

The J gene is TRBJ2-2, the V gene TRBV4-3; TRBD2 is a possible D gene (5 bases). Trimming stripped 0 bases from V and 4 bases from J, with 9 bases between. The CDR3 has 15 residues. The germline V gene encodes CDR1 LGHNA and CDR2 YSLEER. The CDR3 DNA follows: TGCGCCAGCAGCCAAGATTCGGCGGGCACCGGGGAGCTGTTTTTT. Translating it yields CASSQDSAGTGELFF.

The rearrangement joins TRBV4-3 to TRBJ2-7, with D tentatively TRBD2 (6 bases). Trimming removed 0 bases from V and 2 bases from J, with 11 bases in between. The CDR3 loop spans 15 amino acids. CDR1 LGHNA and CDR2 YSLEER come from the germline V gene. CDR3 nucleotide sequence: TGCGCCAGCAGCCAAGATGTCGGGGGACCCTACGAGCAGTACTTC. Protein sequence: CASSQDVGGPYEQYF.

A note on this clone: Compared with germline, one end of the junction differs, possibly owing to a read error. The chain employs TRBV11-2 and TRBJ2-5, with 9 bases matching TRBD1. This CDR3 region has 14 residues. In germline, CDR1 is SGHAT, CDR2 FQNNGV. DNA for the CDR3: TGTGCCGGCAGGTCATTCGGGACAGGGGAGACCCAGTACTTC. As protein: CAGRSFGTGETQYF.

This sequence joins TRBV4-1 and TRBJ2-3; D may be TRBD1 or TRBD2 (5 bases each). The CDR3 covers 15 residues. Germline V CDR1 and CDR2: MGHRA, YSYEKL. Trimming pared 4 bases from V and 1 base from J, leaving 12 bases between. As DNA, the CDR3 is TGCGCCAGCAGCCGGGACGAATCCGGCACAGATACGCAGTATTTT. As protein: CASSRDESGTDTQYF.

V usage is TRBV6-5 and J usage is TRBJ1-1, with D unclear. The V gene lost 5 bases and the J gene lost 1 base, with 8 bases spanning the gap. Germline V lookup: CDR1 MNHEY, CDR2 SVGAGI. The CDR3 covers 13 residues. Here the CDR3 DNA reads TGTGCCAGCAGTCTCGATTGGAACACTGAAGCTTTCTTT. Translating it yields CASSLDWNTEAFF.

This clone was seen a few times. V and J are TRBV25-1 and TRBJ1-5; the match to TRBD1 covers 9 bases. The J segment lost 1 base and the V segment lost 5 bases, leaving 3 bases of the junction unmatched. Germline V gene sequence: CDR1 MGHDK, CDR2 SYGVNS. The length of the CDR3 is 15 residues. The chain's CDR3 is CASSQGQGSNQPQHF. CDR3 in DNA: TGTGCCAGCAGTCAGGGACAGGGAAGCAATCAGCCCCAGCATTTT.

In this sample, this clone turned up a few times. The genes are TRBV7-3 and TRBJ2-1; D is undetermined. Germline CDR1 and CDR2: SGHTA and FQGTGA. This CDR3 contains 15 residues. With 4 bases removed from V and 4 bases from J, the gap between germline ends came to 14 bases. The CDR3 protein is CASSSYQVSYNEQFF. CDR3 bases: TGTGCCAGCAGCTCCTACCAGGTATCGTACAATGAGCAGTTCTTC.

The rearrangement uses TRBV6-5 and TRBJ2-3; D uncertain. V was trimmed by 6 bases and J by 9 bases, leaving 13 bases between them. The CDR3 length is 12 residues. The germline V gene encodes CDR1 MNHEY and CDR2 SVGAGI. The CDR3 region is CASSPSMKTQYF. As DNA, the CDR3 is TGTGCCAGCAGCCCTAGTATGAAGACGCAGTATTTT.

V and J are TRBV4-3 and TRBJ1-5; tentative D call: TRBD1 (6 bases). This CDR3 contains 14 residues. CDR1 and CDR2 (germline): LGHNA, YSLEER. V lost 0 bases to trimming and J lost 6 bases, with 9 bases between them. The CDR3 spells CASSQDRGGQPQHF. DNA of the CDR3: TGCGCCAGCAGCCAAGATCGAGGGGGTCAGCCCCAGCATTTT.

The CDR3, as DNA: TGTGCCAGCAGCCTCCCGCCATCTGAAAAACTGTTTTTT. It specifies CASSLPPSEKLFF. The chain couples TRBV5-6 to TRBJ1-4, with D hard to call. Trimming took 4 bases from V and 7 from J, leaving 11 bases between them. In germline, CDR1 is SGHDT, CDR2 YYEEEE. The CDR3 extends over 13 amino acids.

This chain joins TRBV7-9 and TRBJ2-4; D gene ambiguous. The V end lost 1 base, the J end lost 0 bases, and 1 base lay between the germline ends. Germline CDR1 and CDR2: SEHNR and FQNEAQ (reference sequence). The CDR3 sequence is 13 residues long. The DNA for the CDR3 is TGTGCCAGCAGCTTAGAAGCCAAAAACATTCAGTACTTC. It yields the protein CASSLEAKNIQYF.

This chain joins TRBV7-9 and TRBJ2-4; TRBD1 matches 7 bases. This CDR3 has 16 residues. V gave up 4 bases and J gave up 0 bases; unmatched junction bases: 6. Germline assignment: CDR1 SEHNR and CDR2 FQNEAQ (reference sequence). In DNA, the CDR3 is TGTGCCAGCAGCTCACAGGGGAAGCTAGCCAAAAACATTCAGTACTTC. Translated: CASSSQGKLAKNIQYF. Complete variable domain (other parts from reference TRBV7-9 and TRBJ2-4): DTGVSQNPRHKITKRGQNVTFRCDPISEHNRLYWYRQTLGQGPEFLTYFQNEAQLEKSRLLSDRFSAERPKGSFSTLEIQRTEQGDSAMYLCASSSQGKLAKNIQYFGAGTRLSVL.

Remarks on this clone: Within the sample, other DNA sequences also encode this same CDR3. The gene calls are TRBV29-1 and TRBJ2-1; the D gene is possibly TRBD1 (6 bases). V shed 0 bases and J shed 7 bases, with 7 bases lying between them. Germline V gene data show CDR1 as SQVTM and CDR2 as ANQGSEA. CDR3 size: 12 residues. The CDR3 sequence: CSVEEGGNEQFF. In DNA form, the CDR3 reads TGCAGCGTTGAAGAAGGGGGTAATGAGCAGTTCTTC.

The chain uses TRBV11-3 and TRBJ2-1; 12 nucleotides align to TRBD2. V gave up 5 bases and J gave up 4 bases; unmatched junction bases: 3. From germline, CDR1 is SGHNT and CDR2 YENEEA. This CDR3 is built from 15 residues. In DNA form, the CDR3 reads TGTGCCAGCAGCCGGACTAGCGGGGCTTACAATGAGCAGTTCTTC. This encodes CASSRTSGAYNEQFF.

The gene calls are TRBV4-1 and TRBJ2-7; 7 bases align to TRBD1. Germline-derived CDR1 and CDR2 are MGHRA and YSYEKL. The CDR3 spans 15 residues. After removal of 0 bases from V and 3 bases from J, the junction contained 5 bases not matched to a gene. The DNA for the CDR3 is TGCGCCAGCAGCCAAGATGACAGGGAAGGCTACGAGCAGTACTTC. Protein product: CASSQDDREGYEQYF.

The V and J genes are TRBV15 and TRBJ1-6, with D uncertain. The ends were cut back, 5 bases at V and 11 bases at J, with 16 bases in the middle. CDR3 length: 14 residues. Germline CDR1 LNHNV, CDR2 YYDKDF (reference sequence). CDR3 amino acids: CATSVKSLSPPLHF. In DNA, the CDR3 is TGTGCCACCAGCGTCAAATCGTTAAGCCCACCCCTCCACTTT. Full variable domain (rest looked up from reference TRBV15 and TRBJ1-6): DAMVIQNPRYQVTQFGKPVTLSCSQTLNHNVMYWYQQKSSQAPKLLFHYYDKDFNNEADTPDNFQSRRPNTSFCFLDIRSPGLGDTAMYLCATSVKSLSPPLHFGNGTRLTVT.

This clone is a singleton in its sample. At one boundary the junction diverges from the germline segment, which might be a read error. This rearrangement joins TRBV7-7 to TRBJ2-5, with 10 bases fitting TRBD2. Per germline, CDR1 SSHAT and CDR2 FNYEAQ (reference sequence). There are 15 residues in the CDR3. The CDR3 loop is CASSLAASGGETQYF. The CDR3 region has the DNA TGTGCTAGCAGCTTAGCGGCTAGCGGGGGAGAGACCCAGTACTTC.

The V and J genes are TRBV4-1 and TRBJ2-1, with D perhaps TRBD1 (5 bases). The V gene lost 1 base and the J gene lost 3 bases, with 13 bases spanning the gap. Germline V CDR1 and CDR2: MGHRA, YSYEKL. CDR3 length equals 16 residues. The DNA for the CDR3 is TGCGCCAGCAGCCAAGCGGACACGCGATACTACAATGAGCAGTTCTTC. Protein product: CASSQADTRYYNEQFF.

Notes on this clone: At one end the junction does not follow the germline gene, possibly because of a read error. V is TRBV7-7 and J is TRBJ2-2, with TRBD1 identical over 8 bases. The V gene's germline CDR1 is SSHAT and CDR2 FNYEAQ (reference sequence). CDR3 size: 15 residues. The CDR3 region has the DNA TGTGCTAGCAGCAACACAGGGGGAGGATCCGGGGAGCTGTTTTTT. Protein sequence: CASSNTGGGSGELFF. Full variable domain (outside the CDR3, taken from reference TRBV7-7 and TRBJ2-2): GAGVSQSPRYKVTKRGQDVTLRCDPISSHATLYWYQQALGQGPEFLTYFNYEAQPDKSGLPSDRFSAERPEGSISTLTIQRTEQRDSAMYRCASSNTGGGSGELFFGEGSRLTVL.

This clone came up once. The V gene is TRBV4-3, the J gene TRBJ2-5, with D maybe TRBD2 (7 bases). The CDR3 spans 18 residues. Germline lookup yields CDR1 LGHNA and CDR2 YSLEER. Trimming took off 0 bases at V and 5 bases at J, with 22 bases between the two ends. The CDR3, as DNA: TGCGCCAGCAGCCAAGATCTGTTAATTGGGGGGGCGTGGGAGACCCAGTACTTC. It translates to CASSQDLLIGGAWETQYF.

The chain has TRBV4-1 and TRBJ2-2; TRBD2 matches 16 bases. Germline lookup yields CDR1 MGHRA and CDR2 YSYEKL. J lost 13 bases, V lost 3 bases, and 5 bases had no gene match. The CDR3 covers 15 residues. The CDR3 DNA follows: TGCGCCAGCAGCCAGGGGACTAGCGGGGGGGTCGGGCTGTTTTTT. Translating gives CASSQGTSGGVGLFF.

DNA of the CDR3: TGTGCCAGCAGCCCTAACTATGGAGAGACCCAGTACTTC. Its protein product is CASSPNYGETQYF. The chain joins TRBV14 to TRBJ2-5; no firm D call. Between the trimmed V and J ends, which lost 4 bases and 4 bases, there was a span of 10 bases. The length of the CDR3 is 13 residues. In germline, CDR1 is SGHDN, CDR2 FVKESK.